This T cell receptor (beta chain) was identified in a study of identical twins. Study results and caveats: In monozygotic twins, models underestimated the sharing of out-of-frame TCR alpha. Twin pairs had excess sharing that was weaker in beta out-of-frame sequences.

Healthy Caucasian individuals made up all the donors. Regarding this clonotype: What it recognizes is unknown.

CDR1 is SGHTA, CDR2 FQGNSA, per germline. The CDR3 extends over 14 amino acids. The germline V and J ends were trimmed by 3 bases and 5 bases, with 11 bases remaining between them. Unique molecular identifiers were present on the cDNA, which also gained a universal primer site by template switching. One entry per CDR3 protein results from TCRdb running MiXCR on the 5' RACE reads. Here the sample spans approximately 240,000 distinct CDR3 sequences, 11% to 15% being singletons. The chain uses TRBV7-2 and TRBJ2-1, with D hard to call. Sequenced: memory (CD45RO+) T cells sorted from blood. This clonotype originated in a woman aged 18 to 35 in good health. The CDR3: CASSFYGSHNEQFF. CDR3 coding DNA: TGTGCCAGCAGCTTTTATGGGTCTCACAATGAGCAGTTCTTC. Drawing the rest from reference TRBV7-2 and TRBJ2-1, the complete variable domain is GAGVSQSPSNKVTEKGKDVELRCDPISGHTALYWYRQSLGQGLEFLIYFQGNSAPDKSGLPSDRFSAERTGGSVSTLTIQRTQQEDSAVYLCASSFYGSHNEQFFGPGTRLTVL.